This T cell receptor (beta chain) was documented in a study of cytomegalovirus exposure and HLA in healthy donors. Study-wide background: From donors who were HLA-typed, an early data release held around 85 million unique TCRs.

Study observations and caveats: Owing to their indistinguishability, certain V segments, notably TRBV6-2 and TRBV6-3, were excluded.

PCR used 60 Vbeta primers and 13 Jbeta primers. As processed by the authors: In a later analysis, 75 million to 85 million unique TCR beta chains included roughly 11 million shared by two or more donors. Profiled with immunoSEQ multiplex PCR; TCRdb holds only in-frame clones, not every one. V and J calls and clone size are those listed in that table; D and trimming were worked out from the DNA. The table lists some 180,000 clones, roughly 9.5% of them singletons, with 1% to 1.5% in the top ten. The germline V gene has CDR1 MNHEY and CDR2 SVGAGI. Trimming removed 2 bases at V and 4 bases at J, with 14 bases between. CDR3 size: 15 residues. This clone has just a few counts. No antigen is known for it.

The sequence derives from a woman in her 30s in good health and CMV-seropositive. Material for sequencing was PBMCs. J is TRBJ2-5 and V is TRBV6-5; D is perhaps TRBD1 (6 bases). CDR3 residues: CASSYGRKGGETQYF. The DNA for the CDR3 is TGTGCCAGCAGTTACGGGAGAAAAGGGGGAGAGACCCAGTACTTC.